This T cell receptor beta chain was recorded in a study of blood T cell repertoires in COVID-19. Study details: Specimens from acute and convalescent COVID-19 originated in the United States, Italy and Spain. The cDNA or gDNA used as material had been derived from T cells, B-cell-depleted T cells, or PBMCs.

The germline V gene encodes CDR1 SNHLY and CDR2 FYNNEI. This CDR3 contains 16 residues. V lost 7 bases to trimming and J lost 5 bases, with 20 bases between them. Assay used: immunoSEQ multiplex PCR; TCRdb lists only in-frame clones, some missing. Here the sample spans about 55,000 clones, less than 90% being singletons. The source is a woman aged 55-75 years with acute or convalescent COVID-19. This chain joins TRBV2 and TRBJ2-2; TRBD2 might be the D (6 bases). Sequencing was carried out using peripheral blood. The CDR3 loop is CASTGEAGRVTGELFF. CDR3 bases: TGTGCCAGCACCGGGGAGGCGGGGCGGGTAACCGGGGAGCTGTTTTTT.